This T cell receptor (beta chain) was sequenced in a study of OX40 agonist ivuxolimab in advanced cancers. Describing the broader study: Ivuxolimab was a fully human IgG2 agonistic monoclonal antibody targeting the costimulatory receptor OX40 (CD134). The point of sequencing TCRbeta in the periphery was to test whether ivuxolimab changed TCR sequence diversity and drove clonal T-cell expansion. Intravenous ivuxolimab was administered to patients every 2 weeks at six dose levels: 0.01, 0.1, 0.3, 1.5, 3 and 10 mg/kg. Of the 50 to 55 dose-escalation patients, hepatocellular carcinoma was present in roughly 19, melanoma in roughly 15, renal cell carcinoma in 9 and head and neck cancer in 9. Partial responses were achieved by three dose-escalation patients, of whom one had hepatocellular carcinoma and two had cutaneous melanoma. Prior anti-PD-1, anti-PD-L1 or anti-CTLA-4 therapy was permitted, and checkpoint inhibitors had been received by around 40% of dose-escalation patients. In the dose-escalation cohort, approximately 83% of patients were male, and the mean age was around 65 years with a range of roughly 20 to 79. The paper describes the monotherapy dose-escalation part (N of about 57 patients) of the phase I trial of ivuxolimab. The paper's findings and limits, for the study overall: Low levels of normalized T-cell clonal expansion were also shown by some nonresponding patients. In the 0.1-3.0 mg/kg groups, partial responders had among the lowest normalized peripheral clonal expansion, particularly in CD8+ T cells. After ivuxolimab, more expanded clones were found on average in CD8+ T cells than in CD4+ T cells. The antigen specificity of the clonally expanded peripheral T cells was not determined. At doses of 0.1 to 3.0 mg/kg, clonal expansion of both CD4+ and CD8+ blood T cells was observed from baseline to week 6.

Patients with a history of autoimmune disease or receiving systemic immunosuppression were excluded from the trial. In every dose cohort, peripheral blood was drawn for TCR sequencing at baseline, cycle 4 day 1, and cycle 7 day 1. Samples were obtained from an open-label, multicenter, first-in-human phase I dose-escalation trial of ivuxolimab. Adults with locally advanced or metastatic head and neck squamous cell, hepatocellular, melanoma or renal cell carcinoma were enrolled in the trial. CD4+ and CD8+ T cells were sorted separately from peripheral blood before TCR sequencing. V is clipped by 3 bases and J by 5 bases, and the sequence between their germline boundaries is 16 bases long. The CDR3 spans 15 residues, from the cysteine through the phenylalanine. Solely the CDR3 DNA is kept, with 45 bases framed from the first base. For CDR1 and CDR2, the germline V gene (reference sequence) lists LNHDA and SQIVND.

For sequencing of the TCRbeta CDR3 region, genomic DNA was extracted from the sorted cells. TCRbeta CDR3 regions were sequenced using the immunoSEQ Assay. The clones in this table, taken by TCRdb from immuneACCESS, are in-frame only. Not every clone is retained; where verified, under half of the shortfall comes from an unresolved V gene, and the cause of the rest is unknown. For this sample the table gives tens of thousands of clones, of which about 82% were detected only once. Around 9.9% of the sample is held by the ten biggest clonotypes. Of note for this clone: It lacks a known antigen. Base qualities are not at hand, and no much larger clone is one base apart.

The receptor was isolated from an adult with an advanced solid tumor such as melanoma, head and neck, liver or kidney cancer. Sequencing used CD4+ or CD8+ T cells sorted from blood, obtained in a trial of the OX40 agonist ivuxolimab. Recombination joined TRBV19 with TRBJ2-5; the D element might be TRBD1 or TRBD2, as each aligns at 5 bases. The DNA is as follows: TGTGCCAGTAGTATCGGAAGGGTCGGGACGGAGACCCAGTACTTC. Its translation reads: CASSIGRVGTETQYF.